Presented here are 3 T cell receptor beta chains from one specimen sequenced in a study of metastatic and nonmetastatic thyroid tumors. None of the patients had undergone any treatment ahead of thyroid surgery. TCRdb reanalyzed the PCR reads with MiXCR. Among 5,500 or so clones listed, over 25% were seen once. Input material: adjacent normal tissue. Receptors were obtained from a female donor with papillary thyroid cancer or a benign thyroid nodule (not recorded which). Some clones in this sample may be carry-over from other donors' samples.

A remark on this clone: A much larger clone sits a single nucleotide away, making a read error possible. This chain links TRBV11-2 with TRBJ2-2, with TRBD2 matching 7 bases. J was trimmed by 1 base and V by 4 bases; bases with no gene match: 15. Germline V lookup: CDR1 SGHAT, CDR2 FQNNGV. This CDR3 has 19 residues. This CDR3 is CASSSRVLAFQQNTGELFF. CDR3 coding DNA: TGTGCCAGCAGCTCCCGGGTACTAGCGTTTCAACAGAACACCGGGGAGCTGTTTTTT.

The sample holds a few counts of this clone. This chain links TRBV9 with TRBJ1-3; D gene uncertain. The germline V gene encodes CDR1 SGDLS and CDR2 YYNGEE. The length of the CDR3 is 15 residues. V dropped 6 bases and J dropped 0 bases, with 13 bases sitting between them. CDR3 coding DNA: TGTGCCAGCACCAAGGACGGTGCCTCTGGAAACACCATATATTTT. Translation: CASTKDGASGNTIYF. Full variable domain (remainder filled in from reference TRBV9 and TRBJ1-3): DSGVTQTPKHLITATGQRVTLRCSPRSGDLSVYWYQQSLDQGLQFLIQYYNGEERAKGNILERFSAQQFPDLHSELNLSSLELGDSALYFCASTKDGASGNTIYFGEGSWLTVV.

This clone was counted between two and nine times. V usage is TRBV2 and J usage is TRBJ1-3, with 7 nucleotides matching TRBD1. V lost 6 bases to trimming and J lost 2 bases; unmatched junction nucleotides: 4. There are 14 residues in the CDR3. Germline lookup yields CDR1 SNHLY and CDR2 FYNNEI. CDR3 DNA: TGTGCCAGCAGACTTGACAGGGCTGGAAACACCATATATTTT. Translation: CASRLDRAGNTIYF.